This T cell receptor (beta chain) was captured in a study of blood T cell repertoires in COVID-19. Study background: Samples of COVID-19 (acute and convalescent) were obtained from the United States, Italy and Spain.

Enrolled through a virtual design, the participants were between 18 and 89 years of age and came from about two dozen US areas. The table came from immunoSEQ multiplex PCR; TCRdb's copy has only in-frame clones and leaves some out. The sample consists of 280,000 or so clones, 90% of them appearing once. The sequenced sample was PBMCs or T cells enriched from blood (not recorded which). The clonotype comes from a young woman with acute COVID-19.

The CDR3 DNA is TGTGCCAGCAGTTACGGTCCTAGCGGGAGGACTAATGAGCAGTTCTTC. This translates into CASSYGPSGRTNEQFF. The gene calls are TRBV6-5 and TRBJ2-1; 11 nucleotides align to TRBD2. Germline CDR1 MNHEY, CDR2 SVGAGI. The CDR3 runs to 16 residues. The J segment lost 7 bases and the V segment lost 2 bases, leaving 7 bases of the junction unmatched.